The 11 T cell receptor beta chains in this list originate from one sample, sequenced in a study of cytomegalovirus exposure and HLA in healthy donors. Repertoires were generated with immunoSEQ multiplex PCR, while TCRdb's copy carries only in-frame clones and drops some. The table has about 330,000 clones, around 90% seen once. The sequenced sample was PBMCs. These receptors all come from a woman aged 30 to 39 in good health and CMV-seropositive.

The J gene is TRBJ2-1, the V gene TRBV5-1; perhaps TRBD2 as D (6 bases). The germline V gene has CDR1 SGHRS and CDR2 YFSETQ. V was trimmed by 1 base and J by 8 bases, leaving 10 bases between them. The CDR3 length is 13 residues. The CDR3 DNA reads TGCGCCAGCAGCTTGCGGCCTAGCGATGAGCAGTTCTTC. Translated: CASSLRPSDEQFF.

This clone appeared a few times. The chain carries TRBV11-2 and TRBJ2-2; 9 positions match TRBD1. There are 18 residues in the CDR3. The germline CDR1 and CDR2 sequences are SGHAT and FQNNGV. V gave up 1 base and J gave up 3 bases; unmatched junction bases: 9. Here the CDR3 reads CASSLVRGTGLDTGELFF. The CDR3 DNA reads TGTGCCAGCAGCTTAGTACGTGGGACAGGGTTGGACACCGGGGAGCTGTTTTTT.

The DNA for the CDR3 is TGTGCCAGCAGTTACCGCAGGGGGCCCCGCTCCTACGAGCAGTACTTC. Its translation: CASSYRRGPRSYEQYF. This chain links TRBV6-5 with TRBJ2-7; 8 nucleotides line up with TRBD1. V lost 2 bases to trimming and J lost 0 bases; unmatched junction nucleotides: 6. The germline V gene encodes CDR1 MNHEY and CDR2 SVGAGI. This CDR3 region has 16 residues.

The rearrangement links TRBV5-8 to TRBJ2-2; no clear D. The CDR3 is 16 residues long. Germline CDR1 and CDR2: SGHTS and YDEGEE. With 0 bases removed from V and 0 bases from J, the gap between germline ends came to 9 bases. The CDR3 spells CASSLGHSSNTGELFF. CDR3 DNA: TGTGCCAGCAGCTTGGGACACTCCTCGAACACCGGGGAGCTGTTTTTT. Complete variable domain (other parts from reference TRBV5-8 and TRBJ2-2): EAGVTQSPTHLIKTRGQQATLRCSPISGHTSVYWYQQALGLGLQFLLWYDEGEERNRGNFPPRFSGRQFPNYSSELNVNALELEDSALYLCASSLGHSSNTGELFFGEGSRLTVL.

This clone was seen more than once but under ten times. The chain carries TRBV30 and TRBJ2-7, with a tentative D call TRBD1 (6 bases). Germline V gene data show CDR1 as GTSNPN and CDR2 as SVGIG (reference sequence). The V gene lost 2 bases and the J gene lost 0 bases, with 8 bases spanning the gap. This CDR3 contains 13 residues. CDR3 sequence (DNA): TGTGCCTGGAGTCAAGGGGGCTCCTACGAGCAGTACTTC. Amino acid sequence: CAWSQGGSYEQYF. Using reference TRBV30 and TRBJ2-7 for the parts outside the CDR3, the full variable domain is SQTIHQWPATLVQPVGSPLSLECTVEGTSNPNLYWYRQAAGRGLQLLFYSVGIGQISSEVPQNLSASRPQDRQFILSSKKLLLSDSGFYLCAWSQGGSYEQYFGPGTRLTVT.

The chain has TRBV30 and TRBJ2-7; TRBD1 agrees at 7 bases. The V segment lost 4 bases and the J segment 0 bases; nucleotides outside the gene matches: 6. This CDR3 is 14 amino acids long. Germline CDR1 is GTSNPN and CDR2 is SVGIG (reference sequence). The CDR3 loop reads CAWNRGSASYEQYF. The CDR3 coding sequence is TGTGCCTGGAACAGGGGCAGTGCCTCCTACGAGCAGTACTTC.

CDR3 nucleotide sequence: TGTGCCAGAGCACTCACAGATACGCAGTATTTT. Protein sequence: CARALTDTQYF. V and J are TRBV2 and TRBJ2-3; D remains ambiguous. CDR3 length: 11 amino acids. Per the germline V gene, CDR1 is SNHLY and CDR2 is FYNNEI. Trimming left V 9 bases short and J 2 bases short, with 6 bases between.

The chain carries TRBV4-2 and TRBJ2-3, with D perhaps matching TRBD2 (6 bases). V gave up 0 bases and J gave up 1 base, with 14 bases separating them. The CDR3 has 17 residues. The germline V gene has CDR1 LGHNA and CDR2 YNFKEQ. CDR3 DNA: TGTGCCAGCAGCCAAGATGGTGTCCCGGGGGGCACAGATACGCAGTATTTT. Its translation is CASSQDGVPGGTDTQYF.

This clone was counted a few times. This sequence joins TRBV9 and TRBJ2-7; perhaps D is TRBD1 or TRBD2 (5 bases each). Germline V gene sequence: CDR1 SGDLS, CDR2 YYNGEE. V lost 0 bases, J lost 6 bases, and 13 bases lay in between. The CDR3 runs 14 residues. The CDR3: CASSVGGSLGEQYF. DNA of the CDR3: TGTGCCAGCAGCGTAGGGGGGAGTTTGGGCGAGCAGTACTTC. Combining the CDR3 with reference TRBV9 and TRBJ2-7 gives the whole variable domain DSGVTQTPKHLITATGQRVTLRCSPRSGDLSVYWYQQSLDQGLQFLIQYYNGEERAKGNILERFSAQQFPDLHSELNLSSLELGDSALYFCASSVGGSLGEQYFGPGTRLTVT.

The chain has TRBV6-1 and TRBJ2-7; D not resolved. Trimming removed 0 bases at V and 7 bases at J, with 4 bases between. The CDR3 sequence is 11 residues long. CDR1 MNHNS and CDR2 SASEGT come from the germline V gene. The CDR3 is CASSEAIEQYF. The CDR3 nucleotides read TGTGCCAGCAGTGAAGCGATAGAGCAGTACTTC.

The CDR3 protein is CASSPGQAFYGYTF. In nucleotides, the CDR3 is TGTGCCAGCAGCCCAGGACAGGCCTTCTATGGCTACACCTTC. The rearrangement links TRBV7-2 to TRBJ1-2, with TRBD1 matching over 7 bases. The CDR3 runs 14 residues. From germline, CDR1 is SGHTA and CDR2 FQGNSA. Losses at the gene ends were 5 bases for V and 4 bases for J; bases not matched to a gene: 7.